This TCR beta chain was sequenced in a study of OX40 agonist ivuxolimab in advanced cancers. Overall study context: Past anti-PD-1, anti-PD-L1 or anti-CTLA-4 therapy was accepted, and 40% had received some. Partial responses, seen in three patients, involved one hepatocellular carcinoma and two cutaneous melanomas.

This CDR3 comprises 14 residues. Germline assignment: CDR1 LNHDA and CDR2 SQIVND (reference sequence). V lost 3 bases and J 1 base, leaving 10 bases between the germline ends. Produced via immunoSEQ multiplex PCR; TCRdb's table is partial and in-frame only. This table holds over 30,000 clones, about 93% found once. The TCR originated in an adult with an advanced solid tumor such as melanoma, head and neck, liver or kidney cancer. The source was CD4+ or CD8+ T cells sorted from blood, collected in a trial of the OX40 agonist ivuxolimab. The V and J genes are TRBV19 and TRBJ2-7; D might be TRBD1 (6 bases). CDR3 in DNA: TGTGCCAGTAGTATCGGGACACCATCCTACGAGCAGTACTTC. This gives the protein CASSIGTPSYEQYF.